The 17 T cell receptor beta chains given below trace back to one sample, sequenced in a study of identical twins (dated by TCRdb to between 2015 and 2016). Libraries were constructed by 5' RACE. The instrument was an Illumina HiSeq 2000. TCRdb reanalyzed the raw reads on its own, using fastp at Q25 for trimming and MiXCR for clone calling, and kept in-frame beta chains. CDR3 protein sequences are deduplicated, and each keeps its most common genes and DNA. The sample records approximately 280,000 distinct CDR3 sequences, roughly 8.6% of which are singletons. The ten largest clones add up to roughly 2% of the sample. Another study also made use of these data, one on yellow fever vaccine responses in identical twins.

Source material: memory (CD45RO+) T cells sorted from blood. The cell subset or site tag for this specimen amounts to: CD45RO+ enriched T cells. All receptors come from a woman aged 18-29 years in good health.

In this sample, this clonotype turned up many times. The V call is TRBV5-1, the J call TRBJ2-5; D ambiguous. The V and J ends lost 0 bases and 1 base respectively, with 7 bases between them. The CDR3 is made up of 14 amino acids. The germline V gene encodes CDR1 SGHRS and CDR2 YFSETQ. The CDR3 nucleotides are TGCGCCAGCAGCTTGGGTGTGGGCCAAGAGACCCAGTACTTC. Protein: CASSLGVGQETQYF. Together with reference TRBV5-1 and TRBJ2-5, the CDR3 gives the full variable domain: KAGVTQTPRYLIKTRGQQVTLSCSPISGHRSVSWYQQTPGQGLQFLFEYFSETQRNKGNFPGRFSGRQFSNSRSEMNVSTLELGDSALYLCASSLGVGQETQYFGPGTRLLVL.

Ten or more counts support this clonotype. The chain employs TRBV12-3 or TRBV12-4 and TRBJ1-1, with unresolved D. There are 15 residues in the CDR3. V gave up 3 bases and J gave up 2 bases, with 13 bases separating them. The CDR3 nucleotides are TGTGCCAGCAGTTTCATCGTGTCAGCCAACACTGAAGCTTTCTTT. Its translation is CASSFIVSANTEAFF.

This clonotype was detected ten times or more. This chain uses TRBV7-8 with TRBJ2-7, with 8 bases lining up with TRBD2. The CDR3 loop spans 14 amino acids. Germline loops: CDR1 SGHVS, CDR2 FQNEAQ. The ends lost 1 base at V and 3 bases at J; junction bases unmatched: 2. In nucleotides, the CDR3 is TGTGCCAGCAGCTTAGAAAGCGGGGGCTACGAGCAGTACGTC. Translating gives CASSLESGGYEQYV.

This clonotype has a handful of counts. This sequence joins TRBV15 and TRBJ1-3; the D is unclear. CDR1 and CDR2 (germline): LNHNV, YYDKDF (reference sequence). V lost 0 bases, J lost 0 bases, and 6 bases lay in between. CDR3 length: 15 residues. The DNA for the CDR3 is TGTGCCACCAGCAGAGATCACGGCTCTGGAAACACCATATATTTT. It yields the protein CATSRDHGSGNTIYF.

This clonotype showed up many times. The V call is TRBV6-1, the J call TRBJ2-1; TRBD2 aligns across 9 bases. The CDR3 is 16 residues long. Unmatched junction bases numbered 9, after V lost 0 bases and J lost 9 bases. Germline loops: CDR1 MNHNS, CDR2 SASEGT. The CDR3 bases are TGTGCCAGCAGTGAAGCGGTTGGCGGGGGGGCCGTTGAGCAGTTCTTC. Translation gives CASSEAVGGGAVEQFF.

The table lists this clonotype with many counts. This sequence joins TRBV7-8 and TRBJ1-1; the D gene is possibly TRBD1 (5 bases). This CDR3 contains 15 residues. Germline lookup yields CDR1 SGHVS and CDR2 FQNEAQ. Trimming removed 4 bases at V and 0 bases at J, with 12 bases between. This CDR3 is CASSYLGGMNTEAFF. DNA for the CDR3: TGTGCCAGCAGCTACCTGGGGGGGATGAACACTGAAGCTTTCTTT.

The chain recombines TRBV9 with TRBJ2-1, with 9 bases lining up with TRBD2. Trimming cost V 5 bases and J 5 bases; bases outside gene matches: 2. Germline CDR1 reads SGDLS; CDR2 reads YYNGEE. The CDR3 sequence is 13 residues long. CDR3 bases: TGTGCCAGCAGTTTAGCGGGAGACAATGAGCAGTTCTTC. This translates into CASSLAGDNEQFF.

The V and J genes are TRBV4-2 and TRBJ2-1; maybe TRBD2 (5 bases). The CDR3 has 13 amino acids. The V gene's germline CDR1 is LGHNA and CDR2 YNFKEQ. V lost 1 base, J lost 8 bases, and 9 bases lay in between. The CDR3 protein is CASSQVGAHEQFF. The DNA of the CDR3 is TGTGCCAGCAGCCAAGTGGGAGCACATGAGCAGTTCTTC.

This clonotype has ten or more counts. CDR3 DNA: TGCGCCAGCGATAGCGGGAGCGGAAGTAGGGCCCAGTACTTC. Its translation is CASDSGSGSRAQYF. The chain uses TRBV5-1 and TRBJ2-5; 9 bases are a match to TRBD2. The CDR3 loop spans 14 amino acids. The junction had 13 bases not matched to a gene; V was cut back by 7 bases and J by 9 bases. Germline V CDR1 and CDR2: SGHRS, YFSETQ.

This clonotype came up a few times. This chain links TRBV2 with TRBJ2-4; unclear D gene. CDR3 size: 18 residues. Trimming pared 7 bases from V and 0 bases from J, leaving 22 bases between. Germline CDR1 is SNHLY and CDR2 is FYNNEI. The CDR3 here is CASIPAGVVALAKNIQYF. CDR3 DNA: TGTGCCAGCATTCCTGCAGGAGTCGTAGCACTAGCCAAAAACATTCAGTACTTC.

This clonotype appeared many times. This chain joins TRBV20-1 and TRBJ1-1; D is perhaps TRBD1 (5 bases). The germline V and J ends were trimmed by 0 bases and 5 bases, with 13 bases remaining between them. Germline-derived CDR1 and CDR2 are DFQATT and SNEGSKA (reference sequence). The CDR3 spans 14 residues. DNA for the CDR3: TGCAGTGCTAGAGAAGGTGGGGGATTTACTGAAGCTTTCTTT. Translated: CSAREGGGFTEAFF.

V usage is TRBV7-9 and J usage is TRBJ2-7, with 7 nucleotides matching TRBD2. J was trimmed by 4 bases and V by 3 bases; bases with no gene match: 6. Germline CDR1 SEHNR, CDR2 FQNEAQ (reference sequence). The CDR3 contains 14 residues. CDR3 protein: CASSFERDGYEQYF. As DNA, the CDR3 is TGTGCCAGCAGCTTCGAGCGGGATGGGTACGAGCAGTACTTC.

Many counts were recorded for this clonotype. The chain couples TRBV5-1 to TRBJ2-7, with 7 nucleotides matching TRBD1. There are 14 residues in the CDR3. V gave up 0 bases and J gave up 6 bases; unmatched junction bases: 6. Germline V gives CDR1 SGHRS, CDR2 YFSETQ. The CDR3 loop reads CASSLVDRSTEQYF. CDR3 nucleotide sequence: TGCGCCAGCAGCTTGGTGGACAGGTCTACCGAGCAGTACTTC.

The rearrangement joins TRBV28 to TRBJ1-1; 8 nucleotides match TRBD1. V lost 0 bases to trimming and J lost 0 bases; unmatched junction nucleotides: 6. This CDR3 has 17 residues. CDR1 MDHEN and CDR2 SYDVKM come from the germline V gene. CDR3: CASSLWGTGFVNTEAFF. The CDR3 nucleotides read TGTGCCAGCAGTTTATGGGGGACAGGTTTTGTGAACACTGAAGCTTTCTTT.

The chain recombines TRBV20-1 with TRBJ2-5; 8 nucleotides agree with TRBD2. Germline CDR1 is DFQATT and CDR2 is SNEGSKA (reference sequence). V dropped 5 bases and J dropped 4; count of bases not matched to a gene: 9. The CDR3 contains 14 residues. The CDR3 DNA reads TGCAGTGCTTCGGGACGGGAGGGGTTAGAGACCCAGTACTTC. This sequence encodes CSASGREGLETQYF.

This clonotype was picked up a small number of times. V gene TRBV25-1 combines with J gene TRBJ2-1; no definite D call. CDR1 is MGHDK and CDR2 is SYGVNS in the germline V gene. The CDR3 spans 15 residues. Trimming left V 4 bases short and J 5 bases short, with 15 bases between. CDR3: CASSGVVADNNEQFF. In nucleotides, the CDR3 is TGTGCCAGCAGTGGGGTAGTAGCCGACAACAATGAGCAGTTCTTC.

This clonotype was counted a few times. V is TRBV5-1 and J is TRBJ1-1; no clear D. Trimming took 0 bases from V and 0 from J, leaving 6 bases between them. Germline assignment: CDR1 SGHRS and CDR2 YFSETQ. The CDR3 runs 14 residues. CDR3 amino acids: CASSLDMMNTEAFF. The CDR3 nucleotides are TGCGCCAGCAGCTTGGATATGATGAACACTGAAGCTTTCTTT.